Below, one T cell receptor (beta chain) is given with its context. As yet, its antigen is unknown. Germline loops: CDR1 SGHTA, CDR2 FQGTGA. This CDR3 comprises 17 residues. Unmatched junction bases numbered 15, after V lost 6 bases and J lost 7 bases. Profiling of TCR beta VDJ combinations and CDR3 sequences used genomic DNA as template. TCRdb itself ran the reads through MiXCR, one entry per CDR3 protein. The table has around 170,000 distinct CDR3 sequences, 40% to 55% seen once; the top ten hold roughly 2.9%. These data belong to a study of CD8+CD57+ T cells in acquired aplastic anemia. Across the whole study: Mean yield of DNA from sorted CD4+ and CD8+ cells was 2.5 to 4 ug. Study-wide results and limits: Patients and controls shared some 30 CD8+ CDR3 sequences, highly expressed in patients.

For sequencing, patients were chosen who had shown expansion of CD8+CD57+ cells by flow cytometry. Every patient had severe acquired aplastic anemia. When blood sampling took place, the patients had received no therapy. This sequence joins TRBV7-3 and TRBJ2-1; 10 bases are a match to TRBD2. What was sequenced was sorted CD4+, CD8+, or CD8+CD57+ T cells (not recorded which) from PBMCs. The sequence was collected from a human donor with aplastic anemia. The CDR3, as DNA: TGTGCCAGCAGTGAGCCCACCGGGACTAGCGTTCGGAATGAGCAGTTCTTC. It is translated as CASSEPTGTSVRNEQFF.